Following are 14 T cell receptor beta chains from one sample sequenced in a study of spatial heterogeneity in lung cancer. Each CDR3 protein gets one entry after TCRdb re-called the 5' RACE reads with MiXCR. The table includes about 120,000 distinct CDR3 sequences, 12% detected once. As to time point: blood at routine non-recurrence follow-up after resection. Researchers sequenced whole RNA taken from tumor, nontumor lung or frozen PBMC without sorting. The sequencing used PBMCs, collected at follow-up. The receptor source for this set is a male donor with early-stage non-small cell lung cancer.

At least ten counts were recorded for this clonotype. The chain links TRBV20-1 to TRBJ2-7, with D perhaps matching TRBD2 (5 bases). There are 10 residues in the CDR3. Germline values: CDR1 DFQATT, CDR2 SNEGSKA (reference sequence). CDR3 sequence: CSPGGYEQYF. CDR3 sequence (DNA): TGCAGCCCAGGAGGCTACGAGCAGTACTTC.

This clonotype occurred a few times. The chain carries TRBV5-6 and TRBJ2-7; 7 positions match TRBD1. This CDR3 region has 15 residues. V shed 6 bases and J 1 base; nucleotides not matched to a gene: 10. The germline V gene has CDR1 SGHDT and CDR2 YYEEEE. The CDR3 reads CASTLRGLLSYEQYF. The DNA of the CDR3 is TGTGCCAGCACCCTTAGGGGGCTCCTTTCCTACGAGCAGTACTTC.

The sample holds a few counts of this clonotype. This rearrangement joins TRBV6-5 to TRBJ1-6; no firm D call. V dropped 0 bases and J dropped 10 bases, with 16 bases sitting between them. Germline V gene sequence: CDR1 MNHEY, CDR2 SVGAGI. This CDR3 is 16 amino acids long. CDR3 in amino acids: CASSYSTRGSGSPLHF. As DNA, the CDR3 is TGTGCCAGCAGTTACTCGACACGGGGTTCTGGATCACCCCTCCACTTT.

This chain uses TRBV12-3 or TRBV12-4 with TRBJ2-4, with no clear D. The CDR3 runs 13 residues. Trimming left V 2 bases short and J 6 bases short, with 8 bases between. The CDR3 region is CASSLRSLNIQYF. DNA of the CDR3: TGTGCCAGCAGTTTAAGGTCCTTAAACATTCAGTACTTC.

The genes are TRBV28 and TRBJ1-1; TRBD1 agrees at 9 bases. V lost 7 bases to trimming and J lost 2 bases; unmatched junction nucleotides: 11. This CDR3 is 16 amino acids long. The germline V gene has CDR1 MDHEN and CDR2 SYDVKM. The CDR3 region has the DNA TGTGCCAGCACCATAGTTTCGGGACAGGGTAACACTGAAGCTTTCTTT. Amino acids: CASTIVSGQGNTEAFF.

The gene calls are TRBV12-3 or TRBV12-4 and TRBJ2-1, with TRBD1 identical over 7 bases. The CDR3 is made up of 14 amino acids. V shed 3 bases, J shed 5 bases, and the junction held 4 bases outside the gene matches. For the CDR3, the DNA is TGTGCCAGCAGTTTTTGGGACAGCAACAATGAGCAGTTCTTC. This encodes CASSFWDSNNEQFF.

The rearrangement uses TRBV21-1 and TRBJ1-3; no check of the table's D call, TRBD1, against the DNA was made. TRBV21-1 is shown as a pseudogene. The CDR3 sequence is 16 residues long. Here the CDR3 reads CASSPRDRSSGNTIYF. Written as DNA, the CDR3 is TGTGCCAGCAGCCCACGGGACAGGAGCTCTGGAAACACCATATATTTT.

In this sample, this clonotype turned up many times. The V and J genes are TRBV20-1 and TRBJ2-2, with TRBD2 matching over 8 bases. Germline assignment: CDR1 DFQATT and CDR2 SNEGSKA (reference sequence). V lost 0 bases to trimming and J lost 3 bases; unmatched junction nucleotides: 9. The CDR3 contains 17 residues. The CDR3, as DNA: TGCAGTGCTAGAGATCCCCGGGGGGGCCGAGACACCGGGGAGCTGTTTTTT. This translates into CSARDPRGGRDTGELFF.

The V and J genes are TRBV7-9 and TRBJ1-4, with 7 bases aligning to TRBD1. This CDR3 is built from 16 residues. Per germline, CDR1 SEHNR and CDR2 FQNEAQ (reference sequence). The junction had 3 bases not matched to a gene; V was cut back by 1 base and J by 1 base. In DNA, the CDR3 is TGTGCCAGCAGCTTAGGGCGACAGGGAACTAATGAAAAACTGTTTTTT. It codes for CASSLGRQGTNEKLFF.

Only a few counts were recorded for this clonotype. Here the CDR3 reads CASSLGERESPRNSPLHF. CDR3 DNA sequence: TGCGCCAGCAGCTTGGGAGAGCGGGAGTCCCCAAGGAATTCACCCCTCCACTTT. V is TRBV5-1 and J is TRBJ1-6; no clear D gene. In germline, CDR1 is SGHRS, CDR2 YFSETQ. Trimming removed 0 bases from V and 7 bases from J, with 20 bases in between. The CDR3 runs to 18 residues.

V gene TRBV18 combines with J gene TRBJ2-3; D is unclear. The V gene's germline CDR1 is KGHSH and CDR2 LQKENI. This CDR3 has 13 residues. V was cut by 6 bases and J by 2 bases, with 9 bases left in between. CDR3 region: CASSPRNTDTQYF. CDR3 nucleotide sequence: TGTGCCAGCTCCCCAAGAAACACAGATACGCAGTATTTT.

The chain carries TRBV27 and TRBJ2-5, with D maybe TRBD1 (6 bases). With 3 bases removed from V and 5 bases from J, the gap between germline ends came to 25 bases. Germline V lookup: CDR1 MNHEY, CDR2 SMNVEV (reference sequence). The CDR3 is made up of 18 amino acids. For the CDR3, the DNA is TGTGCCAGCAGTTTCATGACAGGTGTCGATACATTTGGGGAGACCCAGTACTTC. Translation gives CASSFMTGVDTFGETQYF.

The chain recombines TRBV28 with TRBJ1-1; D is ambiguous. This CDR3 has 13 amino acids. Deletions cut 3 bases from V and 0 bases from J, with 5 bases between. Germline V gene data show CDR1 as MDHEN and CDR2 as SYDVKM. CDR3 DNA: TGTGCCAGCAGTTTTAGCGTGAACACTGAAGCTTTCTTT. As protein: CASSFSVNTEAFF.

This clonotype was observed many times. V is TRBV6-5 and J is TRBJ1-2; no clear D. This CDR3 spans 15 amino acids. Germline lookup yields CDR1 MNHEY and CDR2 SVGAGI. The ends were cut back, 5 bases at V and 2 bases at J, with 15 bases in the middle. Here the CDR3 DNA reads TGTGCCAGCAGTCACCCCGGAGCAGCCAACTATGGCTACACCTTC. Its protein product is CASSHPGAANYGYTF.